The next 14 T cell receptor beta chains were all read from a single sample in a study of sequential checkpoint blockade in melanoma. The method was immunoSEQ multiplex PCR; TCRdb's version includes in-frame clones alone and lacks a portion of them. The data contain roughly 31,000 clones, around nine tenths of them seen just once; the ten biggest clones take up around 23%. Treatment in this sample: randomized to nivolumab then ipilimumab (arm A) or the reverse (arm B). This specimen was CD8+ T cells sorted from blood (inferred from file names), taken from a patient given nivolumab and ipilimumab in sequence. The receptors originated from a human donor with melanoma.

The rearrangement uses TRBV7-9 and TRBJ1-5, with D possibly TRBD1 on 6 matching bases. The CDR3 runs to 14 residues. V was shortened by 4 bases and J by 9 bases, with 16 bases between the two germline ends. Germline V gives CDR1 SEHNR, CDR2 FQNEAQ (reference sequence). The CDR3 is CASSSPGGRGPQHF. The CDR3 nucleotides are TGTGCCAGCAGCTCTCCCGGGGGGCGGGGGCCCCAGCATTTT.

The V gene is TRBV7-9, the J gene TRBJ2-5, with TRBD2 matching 8 bases. After removal of 3 bases from V and 4 bases from J, the junction contained 13 bases not matched to a gene. In germline, CDR1 is SEHNR, CDR2 FQNEAQ (reference sequence). The CDR3 is 17 amino acids. The CDR3 DNA reads TGTGCCAGCAGCTTCGGGGGGGGCCACCCCGGGAGAGAGACCCAGTACTTC. Protein: CASSFGGGHPGRETQYF.

This chain connects TRBV14 to TRBJ2-4; 7 nucleotides match TRBD2. The trim removed 1 base at V and 2 bases at J, leaving 5 bases unmatched. The CDR3 has 16 residues. Germline values: CDR1 SGHDN, CDR2 FVKESK. The CDR3 sequence: CASSQGGEGTKNIQYF. CDR3 coding DNA: TGTGCCAGCAGCCAAGGGGGGGAGGGGACCAAAAACATTCAGTACTTC.

This chain uses TRBV19 with TRBJ1-4; maybe TRBD1 (5 bases). V was clipped by 6 bases and J by 8 bases, with 16 bases between them. Germline V CDR1 and CDR2: LNHDA, SQIVND (reference sequence). This CDR3 has 14 amino acids. The DNA of the CDR3 is TGTGCCAGTAGCCCCCAGGGAATGGGGGAAAAACTGTTTTTT. Translation gives CASSPQGMGEKLFF.

The J gene is TRBJ1-1, the V gene TRBV11-2; D is unresolved. Germline V gene data show CDR1 as SGHAT and CDR2 as FQNNGV. Trimming removed 1 base at V and 1 base at J, with 7 bases between. CDR3 size: 14 residues. The CDR3 is CASSLAQWNTEAFF. The CDR3 DNA reads TGTGCCAGCAGCTTAGCACAATGGAACACTGAAGCTTTCTTT.

The chain combines TRBV12-5 with TRBJ2-5; 7 positions agree with TRBD2. This CDR3 is 12 amino acids long. The ends lost 7 bases at V and 5 bases at J; junction bases unmatched: 4. Per the germline V gene, CDR1 is LGHNT and CDR2 is FRNRAP. In DNA form, the CDR3 reads TGTGCTAGTGCCCGGGGAGGGGAGACCCAGTACTTC. Its translation: CASARGGETQYF.

In this sample, this clone turned up once. The genes are TRBV9 and TRBJ2-7, with D maybe TRBD2 (6 bases). The CDR3 runs to 15 residues. The V end lost 0 bases, the J end lost 2 bases, and 12 bases lay between the germline ends. Per the germline V gene, CDR1 is SGDLS and CDR2 is YYNGEE. CDR3 bases: TGTGCCAGCAGCGTAGGTGTTAGCGGTACCTACGAGCAGTACTTC. It specifies CASSVGVSGTYEQYF.

This chain uses TRBV19 with TRBJ2-1, with TRBD2 matching over 7 bases. Germline CDR1 LNHDA, CDR2 SQIVND (reference sequence). This CDR3 is 14 amino acids long. V lost 7 bases and J lost 3; bases outside the gene matches: 6. The CDR3 spells CASKVTSVYNEQFF. CDR3 coding DNA: TGTGCCAGTAAAGTAACTAGCGTCTACAATGAGCAGTTCTTC.

V and J are TRBV6-6 and TRBJ2-1; D unclear. V lost 3 bases and J lost 3, with 6 bases in between. Germline-derived CDR1 and CDR2 are MNHNY and SVGAGI (reference sequence). The CDR3 spans 13 residues. Here the CDR3 reads CASSYSNYNEQFF. For the CDR3, the DNA is TGTGCCAGCAGTTATTCTAACTACAATGAGCAGTTCTTC.

The chain employs TRBV10-3 and TRBJ2-3, with TRBD2 matching over 10 bases. The V gene's germline CDR1 is ENHRY and CDR2 SYGVKD. Trimming took 0 bases from V and 0 from J; bases not matched to a gene: 6. This CDR3 contains 18 residues. The CDR3 DNA is TGTGCCATCAGTGAGTCTATAGCGGGGGGCACTAGCACAGATACGCAGTATTTT. Translation: CAISESIAGGTSTDTQYF.

The count of this clone is one. This chain connects TRBV18 to TRBJ2-1, with TRBD2 as a possible D gene (6 bases). V was shortened by 0 bases and J by 4 bases, with 13 bases between the two germline ends. Germline values: CDR1 KGHSH, CDR2 LQKENI. This CDR3 contains 16 residues. The CDR3 protein is CASSPPSGDSYNEQFF. DNA for the CDR3: TGTGCCAGCTCACCACCTAGCGGAGATTCTTACAATGAGCAGTTCTTC.

This clone was seen more than once but under ten times. The chain employs TRBV7-2 and TRBJ1-4, with TRBD1 as a possible D gene (5 bases). V lost 2 bases and J lost 2, with 12 bases in between. Germline CDR1 SGHTA, CDR2 FQGNSA. This CDR3 contains 16 residues. Here the CDR3 DNA reads TGTGCCAGCAGCTTAAGGGAGGGGTCGACTAATGAAAAACTGTTTTTT. Amino acids: CASSLREGSTNEKLFF.

The chain recombines TRBV11-2 with TRBJ2-7, with TRBD2 identical over 8 bases. The CDR3 is 15 residues long. Germline CDR1 reads SGHAT; CDR2 reads FQNNGV. The V gene end was trimmed by 3 bases and the J gene end by 2 bases; junction bases not matched to a gene: 6. The CDR3 bases are TGTGCCAGCAGCTTTAGCGGGACGGGCACCTACGAGCAGTACTTC. This gives the protein CASSFSGTGTYEQYF.

The chain joins TRBV12-5 to TRBJ2-1; TRBD2 agrees at 7 bases. Germline V CDR1 and CDR2: LGHNT, FRNRAP. The CDR3 loop spans 14 amino acids. V shed 1 base and J 7 bases; nucleotides not matched to a gene: 4. CDR3 DNA: TGTGCTAGTGGTTTGGAGGGAGGGCGTAATGAGCAGTTCTTC. As protein: CASGLEGGRNEQFF.